A selection of T cell receptor beta chains follows, all from one sample in a study of blood T cell repertoires in COVID-19. Measured with immunoSEQ multiplex PCR; TCRdb has only the in-frame clones, and not every one. The sample lists about 130,000 clones, approximately 84% seen once, with roughly a sixth in the top ten. The sequencing input was peripheral blood. Every receptor here comes from a woman of 80 years or more with acute or convalescent COVID-19. Both conserved end residues are part of each CDR3. The D gene is left open where the match is weak. Only part of the rows carry a size: once, few, many, or a class if the clone is expanded.

d_gene	abundance	v_gene	j_gene	len	CDR3nt	CDR3aa
-	few	TRBV5-1	TRBJ2-2	15	TGCGCCAGCAGCCGGCAGGGGGGGAACACCGGGGAGCTGTTTTTT	CASSRQGGNTGELFF
-	-	TRBV19	TRBJ2-3	17	TGTGCCAGTAGTATCCTCGGTATGGAGGAGGGCACAGATACGCAGTATTTT	CASSILGMEEGTDTQYF
-	-	TRBV19	TRBJ1-2	11	TGTGCCAGTACTCAGTACTATGGCTACACCTTC	CASTQYYGYTF
-	-	TRBV6-5	TRBJ1-2	13	TGTGCCAGCAGCGTCAGGGGATCGGGTGGCTACACCTTC	CASSVRGSGGYTF
TRBD1	once	TRBV2	TRBJ1-1	14	TGTGCCAGCAGGGCGGACAGGGAACACACTGAAGCTTTCTTT	CASRADREHTEAFF
TRBD2	-	TRBV5-5	TRBJ2-7	15	TGTGCCAGCAGCTTGGAGGGACTAGCGGGAGCCGAGCAGTACTTC	CASSLEGLAGAEQYF
-	-	TRBV30	TRBJ1-2	15	TGTGCCTGGAAAGTTGTAGATCTGATCTCTATGGGCTACACCTTC	CAWKVVDLISMGYTF
-	-	TRBV5-1	TRBJ1-2	14	TGCGCCAGCAGCTTGGGCGACGGGATAAATGGCTACACCTTC	CASSLGDGINGYTF
TRBD2	-	TRBV27	TRBJ2-1	17	TGTGCCAGCAGTCCTCATAGCGGGAGGCGCTCCAACAATGAGCAGTTCTTC	CASSPHSGRRSNNEQFF
TRBD1	-	TRBV12-5	TRBJ2-2	18	TGTGCTAGTGGTTTGGTACTCGGGACAGTTTATAACACCGGGGAGCTGTTTTTT	CASGLVLGTVYNTGELFF
-	-	TRBV7-2	TRBJ1-1	14	TGTGCCAGCAGCTTAGAAGGAGCATACACTGAAGCTTTCTTT	CASSLEGAYTEAFF
TRBD1	-	TRBV7-9	TRBJ1-1	16	TGTGCCAGCAGCTTAGTATTCGGGACAGGGAACACTGAAGCTTTCTTT	CASSLVFGTGNTEAFF
TRBD1	-	TRBV7-2	TRBJ2-7	15	TGTGCCAGCAGCGCGGACAGGGGTCTTGCCTACGAGCAGTACTTC	CASSADRGLAYEQYF
TRBD1	-	TRBV30	TRBJ1-3	12	TGTGCCATAGATTTACAGGGGGACACCATATATTTT	CAIDLQGDTIYF
TRBD2	once	TRBV2	TRBJ2-7	18	TGTGCCAGCAGTGAAGCGCTTAGAGCGGGAGCCCGATCCTACGAGCAGTACTTC	CASSEALRAGARSYEQYF
TRBD1	-	TRBV2	TRBJ2-3	17	TGTGCCAGCAGTGATCCAAGGGAACAGGGGTGGTCAGATACGCAGTATTTT	CASSDPREQGWSDTQYF
-	-	TRBV12-3/TRBV12-4	TRBJ1-2	13	TGTGCCAGCAGGGGCCCGCCGGCATATGGCTACACCTTC	CASRGPPAYGYTF
-	-	TRBV5-4	TRBJ1-2	14	TGTGCCAGCAGCCTGGCAGGGGCAGCATATGGCTACACCTTC	CASSLAGAAYGYTF
TRBD2	few	TRBV4-2	TRBJ2-1	17	TGTGCCAGCAGCCAAGGCCTTGGGGGGGGGTTAGACAATGAGCAGTTCTTC	CASSQGLGGGLDNEQFF
TRBD1	-	TRBV7-9	TRBJ2-7	16	TGTGCCAGCAGCTTAGGATTTGGGGACAGGGGGCACGAGCAGTACTTC	CASSLGFGDRGHEQYF
-	-	TRBV4-3	TRBJ2-7	14	TGCGCCAGCAGCCAAGAACTGGGCAGGTACGAGCAGTACTTC	CASSQELGRYEQYF
-	-	TRBV5-5	TRBJ1-2	13	TGTGCCAGCAGGTTGACAGACCCCTATGGCTACACCTTC	CASRLTDPYGYTF
TRBD1	-	TRBV11-2	TRBJ1-1	15	TGTGCCAGCAGCTTAGGGGGGACAGGGAGGCAGAAAGCTTTCTTT	CASSLGGTGRQKAFF
TRBD1	once	TRBV19	TRBJ2-5	14	TGTGCCAGCGCTCAAGACAGGGGTATAGAGACCCAGTACTTC	CASAQDRGIETQYF
-	-	TRBV6-2/TRBV6-3	TRBJ2-7	13	TGTGCCAGCAGTTACGACAGAACCTACGAGCAGTACTTC	CASSYDRTYEQYF
TRBD1	-	TRBV30	TRBJ2-5	15	TGTGCCTGGAGTGGGGGACAGGGTGAACAAGAGACCCAGTACTTC	CAWSGGQGEQETQYF
TRBD1	-	TRBV9	TRBJ1-2	19	TGTGCCAGCAGCGCCCGGGACAGGGGATTTAAGGGGGCTAACTATGGCTACACCTTC	CASSARDRGFKGANYGYTF
-	-	TRBV7-9	TRBJ2-7	11	TGTGCCAGCAGCTTGTATCACGAGCAGTACTTC	CASSLYHEQYF
-	few	TRBV7-2	TRBJ1-1	14	TGTGCCAGCAGCTTAGTAGGAGGGTTCACTGAAGCTTTCTTT	CASSLVGGFTEAFF
TRBD1	-	TRBV7-8	TRBJ1-2	13	TGTGCCAGCAGCTTCCGGACAGGCTATGGCTACACCTTC	CASSFRTGYGYTF
-	-	TRBV7-8	TRBJ1-6	16	TGTGCCAGCAGCTTAGGCTCAGGGGTCGGGAATTCACCCCTCCACTTT	CASSLGSGVGNSPLHF
-	-	TRBV9	TRBJ1-6	15	TGTGCCAGCAGCGTAGAAGGGACACCTTGGTCACCCCTCCACTTT	CASSVEGTPWSPLHF
TRBD1	-	TRBV19	TRBJ1-3	13	TGTGCCAGTCAGGGGGCCAGTGGAAACACCATATATTTT	CASQGASGNTIYF
TRBD2	once	TRBV7-2	TRBJ2-3	16	TGTGCCAGCAGCTACCCTGGGCGGGAGGCGAGAGATACGCAGTATTTT	CASSYPGREARDTQYF
TRBD1	-	TRBV19	TRBJ1-2	13	TGTGCCAGTAGTACGGACAGGGTAGGAGGCTACACCTTC	CASSTDRVGGYTF